The clone carrying this TCR beta chain was detected ten times or more. The data were obtained in a study of T cells in Graves' hyperthyroidism and ophthalmopathy. RNA transcripts served as the template for amplifying TCR beta CDR3 regions. Initially, a first-round RT-PCR of the TCR CDR3 employed the HTBI primer set. TCRdb independently ran MiXCR on the multiplex PCR reads; one entry per CDR3 protein. The sample lists roughly 96,000 distinct CDR3 sequences; approximately 56% were seen once. V was cut by 2 bases and J by 7 bases, with 9 bases left in between. Germline CDR1 MDHEN, CDR2 SYDVKM. The CDR3 runs 13 residues.

The sample was blood. This sequence was found in a woman aged 40 to 50 with Graves' hyperthyroidism. The gene calls are TRBV28 and TRBJ1-5; no firm D call. The CDR3 nucleotides read TGTGCCAGCAGTTTACGATGGGAGCAGCCCCAGCATTTT. This encodes CASSLRWEQPQHF.